This T cell receptor beta chain derives from a study of blood T cell repertoires in COVID-19. Turning to the study itself: The analysed material was cDNA or gDNA that came from T cells, B-cell-depleted T cells, or PBMCs.

The CDR3 contains 18 residues. Clones were sequenced by immunoSEQ multiplex PCR, and TCRdb holds only the in-frame ones, with some missing. The table lists about 400,000 clones, 75% to 90% of them singletons, with 1.4% in the top ten. The V gene is TRBV21-1, the J gene TRBJ1-5; the DNA was not used to check the table's D call, TRBD1. TRBV21-1 corresponds to a pseudogene. The TCR sequence derives from a woman under 40 with active or convalescent COVID-19. The sample comprised peripheral blood. The CDR3 protein is CASSFLSCSGTGGEPQHF. In nucleotides, the CDR3 is TGTGCCAGCAGCTTTTTAAGTTGTTCCGGGACAGGGGGCGAGCCCCAGCATTTT.